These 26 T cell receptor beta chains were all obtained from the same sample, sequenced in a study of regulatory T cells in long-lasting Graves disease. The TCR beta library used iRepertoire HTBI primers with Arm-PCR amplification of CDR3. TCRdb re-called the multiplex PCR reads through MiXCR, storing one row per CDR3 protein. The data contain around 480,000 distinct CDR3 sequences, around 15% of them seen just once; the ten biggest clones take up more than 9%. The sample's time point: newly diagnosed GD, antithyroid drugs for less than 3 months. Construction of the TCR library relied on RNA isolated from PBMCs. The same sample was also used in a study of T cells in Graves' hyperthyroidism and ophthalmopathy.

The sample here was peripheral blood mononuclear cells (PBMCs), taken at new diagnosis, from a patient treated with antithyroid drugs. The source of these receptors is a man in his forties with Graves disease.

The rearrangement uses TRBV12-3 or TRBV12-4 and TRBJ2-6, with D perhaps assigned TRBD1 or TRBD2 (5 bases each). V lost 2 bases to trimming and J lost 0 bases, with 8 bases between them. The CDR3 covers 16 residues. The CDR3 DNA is TGTGCCAGCAGTTTAATGAGGGGCTCTGGGGCCAACGTCCTGACTTTC. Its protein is CASSLMRGSGANVLTF.

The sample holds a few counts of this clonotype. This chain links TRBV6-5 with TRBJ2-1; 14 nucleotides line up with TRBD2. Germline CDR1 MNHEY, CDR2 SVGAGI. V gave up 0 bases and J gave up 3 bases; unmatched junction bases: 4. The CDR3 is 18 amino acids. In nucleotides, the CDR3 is TGTGCCAGCAGTTACTCGACTAGCGGGAGGGCCTACTACAATGAGCAGTTCTTC. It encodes CASSYSTSGRAYYNEQFF.

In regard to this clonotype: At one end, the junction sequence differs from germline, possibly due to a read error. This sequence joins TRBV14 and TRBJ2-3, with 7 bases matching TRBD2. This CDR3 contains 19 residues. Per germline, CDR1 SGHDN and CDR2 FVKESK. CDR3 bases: TGTGCCAGCGGCCAAGAAGAAGAAACACGACTAGCAGGAAGGGGTACGCAGTATTTT. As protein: CASGQEEETRLAGRGTQYF.

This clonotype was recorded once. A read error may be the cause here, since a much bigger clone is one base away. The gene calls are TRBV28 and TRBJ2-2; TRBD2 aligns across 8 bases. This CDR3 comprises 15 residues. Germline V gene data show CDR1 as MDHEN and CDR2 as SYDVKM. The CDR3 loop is CATRVRREVTGGLFF. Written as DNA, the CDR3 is TGTGCCACCAGGGTGCGGCGGGAGGTCACCGGGGGGCTGTTTTTT.

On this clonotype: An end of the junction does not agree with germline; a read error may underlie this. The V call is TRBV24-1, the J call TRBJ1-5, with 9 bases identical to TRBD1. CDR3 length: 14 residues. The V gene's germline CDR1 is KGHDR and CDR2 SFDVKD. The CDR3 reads CAASDDRGNQPQHF. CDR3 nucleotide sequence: TGTGCCGCCAGTGATGACAGGGGGAATCAGCCCCAGCATTTT.

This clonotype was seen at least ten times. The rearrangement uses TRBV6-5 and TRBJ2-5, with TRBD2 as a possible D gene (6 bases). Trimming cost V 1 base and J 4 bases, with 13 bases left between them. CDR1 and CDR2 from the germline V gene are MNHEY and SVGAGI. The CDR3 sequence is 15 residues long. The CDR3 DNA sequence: TGTGCCAGCAGTTACTTGTCCCCCGGGGGAGAGACCCAGTACTTC. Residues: CASSYLSPGGETQYF.

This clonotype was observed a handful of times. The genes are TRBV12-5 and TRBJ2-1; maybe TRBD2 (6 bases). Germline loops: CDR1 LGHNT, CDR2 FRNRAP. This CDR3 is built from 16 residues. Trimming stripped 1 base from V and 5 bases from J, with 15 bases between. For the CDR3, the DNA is TGTGCTAGTGGTTTGGCGGGAGTGGGACGAAACAATGAGCAGTTCTTC. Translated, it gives CASGLAGVGRNNEQFF.

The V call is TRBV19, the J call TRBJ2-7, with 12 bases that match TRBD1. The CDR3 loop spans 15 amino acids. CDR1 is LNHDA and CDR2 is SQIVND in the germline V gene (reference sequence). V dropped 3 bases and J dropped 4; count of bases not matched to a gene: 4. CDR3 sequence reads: CASSIRGQGAYEQYF. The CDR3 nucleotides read TGTGCCAGTAGTATCCGGGGACAGGGGGCGTACGAGCAGTACTTC.

Here the CDR3 reads CAWRVWAEAFF. Written as DNA, the CDR3 is TGTGCCTGGAGGGTATGGGCTGAAGCTTTCTTT. J is TRBJ1-1 and V is TRBV30; unclear D gene. The germline V gene encodes CDR1 GTSNPN and CDR2 SVGIG (reference sequence). The CDR3 runs to 11 residues. Trimming removed 3 bases at V and 6 bases at J, with 8 bases between.

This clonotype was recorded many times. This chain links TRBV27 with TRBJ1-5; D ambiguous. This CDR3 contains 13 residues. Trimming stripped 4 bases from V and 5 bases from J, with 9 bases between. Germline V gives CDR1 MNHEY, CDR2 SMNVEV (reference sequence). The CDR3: CASSSWTYQPQHF. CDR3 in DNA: TGTGCCAGCAGTTCCTGGACGTATCAGCCCCAGCATTTT.

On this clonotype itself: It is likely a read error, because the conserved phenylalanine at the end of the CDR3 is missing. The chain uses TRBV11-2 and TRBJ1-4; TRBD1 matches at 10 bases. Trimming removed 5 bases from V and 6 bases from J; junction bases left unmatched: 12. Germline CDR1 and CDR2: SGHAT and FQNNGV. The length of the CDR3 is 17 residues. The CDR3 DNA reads TGTGCCAGCAGCGCCGGGGACAGGGGATTTGGTGATGAAAAACTGTTTTCT. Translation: CASSAGDRGFGDEKLFS.

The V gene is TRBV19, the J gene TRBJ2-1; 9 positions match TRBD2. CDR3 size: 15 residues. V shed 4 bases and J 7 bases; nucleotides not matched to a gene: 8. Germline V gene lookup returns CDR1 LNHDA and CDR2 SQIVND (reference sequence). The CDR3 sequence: CASSRAGGSRNEQFF. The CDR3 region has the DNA TGTGCCAGTAGTAGGGCGGGAGGGAGTAGGAATGAGCAGTTCTTC.

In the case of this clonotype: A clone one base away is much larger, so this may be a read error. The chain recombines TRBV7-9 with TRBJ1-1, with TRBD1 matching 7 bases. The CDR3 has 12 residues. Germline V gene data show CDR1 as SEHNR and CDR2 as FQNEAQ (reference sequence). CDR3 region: CASSLADRAALF. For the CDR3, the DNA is TGTGCCAGCAGCTTAGCCGACAGGGCGGCTCTCTTT.

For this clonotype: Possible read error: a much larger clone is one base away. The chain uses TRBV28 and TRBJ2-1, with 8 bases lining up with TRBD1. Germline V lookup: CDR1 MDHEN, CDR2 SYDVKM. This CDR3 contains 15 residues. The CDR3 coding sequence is TGTGCCAGCAGTTCTGCCGGGACAGGAAACAATGAGCAGCTCTTC. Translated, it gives CASSSAGTGNNEQLF.

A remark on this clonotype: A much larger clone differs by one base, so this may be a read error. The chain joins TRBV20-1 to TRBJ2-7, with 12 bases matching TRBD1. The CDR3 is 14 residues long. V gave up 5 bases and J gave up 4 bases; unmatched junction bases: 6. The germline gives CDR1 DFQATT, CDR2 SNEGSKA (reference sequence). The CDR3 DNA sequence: TGCAGTGCTTGGGAGGGACAGGGGGCGTACGAGCAGTACTTC. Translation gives CSAWEGQGAYEQYF.

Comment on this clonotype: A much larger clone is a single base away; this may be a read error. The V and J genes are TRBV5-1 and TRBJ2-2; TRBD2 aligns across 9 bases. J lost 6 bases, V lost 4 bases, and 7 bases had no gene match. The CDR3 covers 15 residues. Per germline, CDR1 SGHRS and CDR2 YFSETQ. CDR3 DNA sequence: TGCGCCAGCAGCATGACTAGCGGTAACGCCGGGGAGCTGTTTTTT. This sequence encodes CASSMTSGNAGELFF.

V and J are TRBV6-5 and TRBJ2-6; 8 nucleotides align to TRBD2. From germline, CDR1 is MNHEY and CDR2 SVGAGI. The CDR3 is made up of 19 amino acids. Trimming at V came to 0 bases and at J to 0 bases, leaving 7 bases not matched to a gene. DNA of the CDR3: TGTGCCAGCAGTTACTCGATGCGAGCGGGGGCCTCTGGGGCCAACGTCCTGACTTTC. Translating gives CASSYSMRAGASGANVLTF.

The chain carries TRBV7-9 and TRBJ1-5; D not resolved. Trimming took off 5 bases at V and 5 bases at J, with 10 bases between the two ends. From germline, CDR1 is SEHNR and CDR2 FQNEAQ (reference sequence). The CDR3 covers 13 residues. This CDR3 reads CASSNGEYQPQHF. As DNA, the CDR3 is TGTGCCAGCAGCAACGGAGAATATCAGCCCCAGCATTTT.

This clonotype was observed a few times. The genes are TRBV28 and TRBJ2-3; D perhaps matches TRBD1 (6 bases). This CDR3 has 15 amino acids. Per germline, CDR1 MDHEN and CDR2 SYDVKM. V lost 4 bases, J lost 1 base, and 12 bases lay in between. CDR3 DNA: TGTGCCAGCAGTTCCGGGACACTTCGCACAGATACGCAGTATTTT. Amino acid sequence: CASSSGTLRTDTQYF.

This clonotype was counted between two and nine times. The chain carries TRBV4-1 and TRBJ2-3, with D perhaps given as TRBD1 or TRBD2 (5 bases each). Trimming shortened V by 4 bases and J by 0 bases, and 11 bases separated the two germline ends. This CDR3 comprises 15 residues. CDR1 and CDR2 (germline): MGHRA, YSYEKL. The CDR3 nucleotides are TGCGCCAGCAGCCCCAGGGACCCTAGCACAGATACGCAGTATTTT. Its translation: CASSPRDPSTDTQYF.

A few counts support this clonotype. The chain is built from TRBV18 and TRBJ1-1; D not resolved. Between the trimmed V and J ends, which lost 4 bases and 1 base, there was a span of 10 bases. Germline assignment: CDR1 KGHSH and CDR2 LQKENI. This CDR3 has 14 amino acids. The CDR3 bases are TGTGCCAGCTCACATTCGGACGGGAACACTGAAGCTTTCTTT. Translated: CASSHSDGNTEAFF. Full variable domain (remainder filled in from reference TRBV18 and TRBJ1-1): NAGVMQNPRHLVRRRGQEARLRCSPMKGHSHVYWYRQLPEEGLKFMVYLQKENIIDESGMPKERFSAEFPKEGPSILRIQQVVRGDSAAYFCASSHSDGNTEAFFGQGTRLTVV.

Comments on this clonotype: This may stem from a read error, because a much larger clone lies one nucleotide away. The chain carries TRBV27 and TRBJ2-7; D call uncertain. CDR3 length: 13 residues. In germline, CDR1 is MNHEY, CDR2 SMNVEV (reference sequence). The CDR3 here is CASSLPSAYERYF. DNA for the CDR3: TGTGCCAGCAGTTTACCATCAGCCTACGAGCGGTACTTC.

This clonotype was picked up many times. CDR3 sequence: CASSLRGSGELFF. The CDR3 DNA follows: TGTGCCAGCAGCTTGCGAGGGTCCGGGGAGCTGTTTTTT. V gene TRBV11-1 combines with J gene TRBJ2-2; weak D call: TRBD2 (5 bases). This CDR3 is 13 amino acids long. CDR1 SGHAT and CDR2 FQDESV come from the germline V gene (reference sequence). V gave up 3 bases and J gave up 6 bases, with 8 bases separating them.

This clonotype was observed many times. The DNA for the CDR3 is TGTGCCAGCAGGAACCTAGCTTACACCGGGGAGCTGTTTTTT. Protein: CASRNLAYTGELFF. The V gene is TRBV6-1, the J gene TRBJ2-2; perhaps TRBD2 as D (5 bases). V dropped 6 bases and J dropped 3 bases, with 11 bases sitting between them. Germline V gene data show CDR1 as MNHNS and CDR2 as SASEGT. The CDR3 runs 14 residues.

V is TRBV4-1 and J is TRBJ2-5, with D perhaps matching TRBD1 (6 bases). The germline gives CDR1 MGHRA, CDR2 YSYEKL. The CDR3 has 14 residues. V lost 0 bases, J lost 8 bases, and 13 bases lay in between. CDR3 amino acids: CASSQEGRGDTQYF. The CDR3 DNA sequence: TGCGCCAGCAGCCAAGAGGGCAGGGGCGACACCCAGTACTTC.

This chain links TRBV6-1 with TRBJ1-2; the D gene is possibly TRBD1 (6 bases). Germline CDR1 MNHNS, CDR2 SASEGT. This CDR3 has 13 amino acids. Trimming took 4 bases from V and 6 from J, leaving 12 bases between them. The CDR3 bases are TGTGCCAGCAGTGTTTCGGACAGCCATGGCTACACCTTC. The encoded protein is CASSVSDSHGYTF.